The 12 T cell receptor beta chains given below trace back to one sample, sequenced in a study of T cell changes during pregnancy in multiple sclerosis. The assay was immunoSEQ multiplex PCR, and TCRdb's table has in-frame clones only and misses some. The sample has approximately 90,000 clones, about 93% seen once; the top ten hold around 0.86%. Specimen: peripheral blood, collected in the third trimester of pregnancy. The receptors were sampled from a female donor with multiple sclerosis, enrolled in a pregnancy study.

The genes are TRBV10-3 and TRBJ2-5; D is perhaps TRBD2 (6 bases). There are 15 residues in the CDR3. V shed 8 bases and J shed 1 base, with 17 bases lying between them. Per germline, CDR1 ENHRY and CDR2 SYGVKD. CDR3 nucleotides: TGTGCCATCTTGCCGACGGGAGTGATCCAAGAGACCCAGTACTTC. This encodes CAILPTGVIQETQYF.

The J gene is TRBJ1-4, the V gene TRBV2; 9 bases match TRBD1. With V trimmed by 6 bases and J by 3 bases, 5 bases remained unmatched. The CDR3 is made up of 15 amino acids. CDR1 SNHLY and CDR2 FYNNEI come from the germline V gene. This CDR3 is CASRDTGGPNEKLFF. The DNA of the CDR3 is TGTGCCAGCAGAGACACAGGGGGCCCTAATGAAAAACTGTTTTTT.

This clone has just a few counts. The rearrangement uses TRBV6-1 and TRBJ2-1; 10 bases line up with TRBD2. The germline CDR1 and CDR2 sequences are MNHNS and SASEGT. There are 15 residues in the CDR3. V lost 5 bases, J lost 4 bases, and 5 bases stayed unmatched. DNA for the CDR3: TGTGCCAGCAGTAAGAGGACTAGCGGATACAATGAGCAGTTCTTC. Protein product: CASSKRTSGYNEQFF.

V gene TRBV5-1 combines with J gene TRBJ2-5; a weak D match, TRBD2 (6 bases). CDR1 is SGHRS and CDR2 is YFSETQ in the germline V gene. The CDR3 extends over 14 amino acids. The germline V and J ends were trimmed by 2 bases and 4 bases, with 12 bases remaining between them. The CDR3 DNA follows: TGCGCCAGCAGCTTCGGGGGAACATCAGAGACCCAGTACTTC. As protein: CASSFGGTSETQYF.

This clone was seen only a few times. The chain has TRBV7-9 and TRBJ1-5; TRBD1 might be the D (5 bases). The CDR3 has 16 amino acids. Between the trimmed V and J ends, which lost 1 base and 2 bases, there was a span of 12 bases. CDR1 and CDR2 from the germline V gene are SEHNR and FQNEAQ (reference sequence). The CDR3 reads CASSLGQGVGNQPQHF. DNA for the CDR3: TGTGCCAGCAGCTTAGGGCAGGGCGTAGGCAATCAGCCCCAGCATTTT.

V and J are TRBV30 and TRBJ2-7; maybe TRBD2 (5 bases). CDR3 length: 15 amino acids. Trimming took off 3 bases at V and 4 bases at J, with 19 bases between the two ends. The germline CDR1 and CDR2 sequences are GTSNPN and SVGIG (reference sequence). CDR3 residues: CAWSGRGIGVYEQYF. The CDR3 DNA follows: TGTGCCTGGAGCGGAAGAGGGATCGGGGTATACGAGCAGTACTTC.

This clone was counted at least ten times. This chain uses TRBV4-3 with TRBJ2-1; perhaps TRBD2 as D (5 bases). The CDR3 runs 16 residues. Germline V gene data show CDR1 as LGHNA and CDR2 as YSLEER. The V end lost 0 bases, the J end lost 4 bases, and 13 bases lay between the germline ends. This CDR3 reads CASSQEKLVWYNEQFF. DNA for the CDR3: TGCGCCAGCAGCCAAGAAAAACTAGTCTGGTACAATGAGCAGTTCTTC.

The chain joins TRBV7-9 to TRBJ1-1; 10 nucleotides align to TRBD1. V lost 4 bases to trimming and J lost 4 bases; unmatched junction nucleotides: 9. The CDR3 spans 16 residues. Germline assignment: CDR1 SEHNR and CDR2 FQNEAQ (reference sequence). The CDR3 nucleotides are TGTGCCAGCAGCTCCCGGGACAGGGGAAGAGGCACTGAAGCTTTCTTT. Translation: CASSSRDRGRGTEAFF.

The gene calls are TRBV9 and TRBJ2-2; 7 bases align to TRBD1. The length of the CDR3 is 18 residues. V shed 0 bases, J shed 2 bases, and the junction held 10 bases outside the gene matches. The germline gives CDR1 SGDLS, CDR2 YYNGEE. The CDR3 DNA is TGTGCCAGCAGCGTAGTAGCCTCGGGACAGACTAACACCGGGGAGCTGTTTTTT. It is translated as CASSVVASGQTNTGELFF.

This CDR3 reads CASSPKWEPYGYTF. CDR3 sequence (DNA): TGCGCCAGCAGCCCCAAGTGGGAGCCCTATGGCTACACCTTC. The chain uses TRBV4-3 and TRBJ1-2, with no clear D. The length of the CDR3 is 14 residues. Germline-derived CDR1 and CDR2 are LGHNA and YSLEER. With 4 bases removed from V and 4 bases from J, the gap between germline ends came to 13 bases.

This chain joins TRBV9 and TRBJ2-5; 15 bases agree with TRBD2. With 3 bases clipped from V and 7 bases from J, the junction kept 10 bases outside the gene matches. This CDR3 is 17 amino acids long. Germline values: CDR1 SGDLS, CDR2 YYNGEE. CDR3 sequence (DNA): TGTGCCAGCAGCGAGGGCGGACTAGCGGGAGGGCCGGCGACCCAGTACTTC. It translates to CASSEGGLAGGPATQYF.

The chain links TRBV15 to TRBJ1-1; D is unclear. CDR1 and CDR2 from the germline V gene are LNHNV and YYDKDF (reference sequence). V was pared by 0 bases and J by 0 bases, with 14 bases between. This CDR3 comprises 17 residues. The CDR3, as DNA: TGTGCCACCAGCAGAGATGGAGGGATAGTTATGAACACTGAAGCTTTCTTT. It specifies CATSRDGGIVMNTEAFF.